This is a list of T cell receptor beta chains from one sample in a study of shared clonotypes between healthy human individuals. TCRdb keeps only in-frame clones here, not all; method: immunoSEQ multiplex PCR. The sample holds about 1.5 million clones, 95% to 99% seen once. The source material was naive CD4+ T cells sorted from blood. The receptors here all came from a man under 40 in good health. Each CDR3 is given with its conserved first and last residue. The D gene is left open where the match is weak. Clone size appears in some rows only: once, few, many, or a class for an expanded clone.

J gene: TRBJ2-6; V gene: TRBV7-9; clone size: .; D gene: .; CDR3 DNA: TGTGCCAGCAGCTTAGCGACACCCAGTGGGGCCAACGTCCTGACTTTC; CDR3 protein: CASSLATPSGANVLTF
J gene: TRBJ1-5; V gene: TRBV6-4; clone size: .; D gene: .; CDR3 DNA: TGTGCCAGCAGCCTAGACAGTTTTGGGCCCCAGCATTTT; CDR3 protein: CASSLDSFGPQHF
J gene: TRBJ2-7; V gene: TRBV6-1; clone size: .; D gene: TRBD2; CDR3 DNA: TGTGCCAGCAGTGAAAATGCGGGAGGCGCGGAAGTTTACGAGCAGTACTTC; CDR3 protein: CASSENAGGAEVYEQYF
J gene: TRBJ2-1; V gene: TRBV29-1; clone size: .; D gene: .; CDR3 DNA: TGCAGCGTTGAACCGCAGGGCCTTGCTTCCTACAATGAGCAGTTCTTC; CDR3 protein: CSVEPQGLASYNEQFF
J gene: TRBJ2-1; V gene: TRBV6-1; clone size: .; D gene: .; CDR3 DNA: TGTGCCAGCAGTGAAACAGGCAATGAGCAGTTCTTC; CDR3 protein: CASSETGNEQFF
J gene: TRBJ2-3; V gene: TRBV7-9; clone size: once; D gene: .; CDR3 DNA: TGTGCCAGCAGCTTAGGGCTAGCGCCCGCTAGCACAGATACGCAGTATTTT; CDR3 protein: CASSLGLAPASTDTQYF
J gene: TRBJ1-5; V gene: TRBV27; clone size: .; D gene: .; CDR3 DNA: TGTGCCAGCAGTTTAAAGGGGGTCGACCAGCCCCAGCATTTT; CDR3 protein: CASSLKGVDQPQHF
J gene: TRBJ1-4; V gene: TRBV11-2; clone size: .; D gene: .; CDR3 DNA: TGTGCCAGCAGCCCGGTACGCAGGGTGGGCACCACGGAAGAAAAACTGTTTTTT; CDR3 protein: CASSPVRRVGTTEEKLFF
J gene: TRBJ2-3; V gene: TRBV19; clone size: .; D gene: .; CDR3 DNA: TGTGCCAGTAGTATTACGTCTAACACAGATACGCAGTATTTT; CDR3 protein: CASSITSNTDTQYF
J gene: TRBJ1-1; V gene: TRBV5-5; clone size: .; D gene: .; CDR3 DNA: TGTGCCAGCAGCGGGGGGCCGGAGAACACTGAAGCTTTCTTT; CDR3 protein: CASSGGPENTEAFF
J gene: TRBJ2-7; V gene: TRBV6-4; clone size: .; D gene: .; CDR3 DNA: TGTGCCAGCAGTGAACAGGGCACGAGCTCCTACGAGCAGTACTTC; CDR3 protein: CASSEQGTSSYEQYF
J gene: TRBJ2-7; V gene: TRBV2; clone size: once; D gene: TRBD2; CDR3 DNA: TGTGCCAGCAGGTATGCGGGAGCCTCCTACGAGCAGTACTTC; CDR3 protein: CASRYAGASYEQYF
J gene: TRBJ2-5; V gene: TRBV29-1; clone size: .; D gene: .; CDR3 DNA: TGCAGCGTTGAGCTCCAAGAGACCCAGTACTTC; CDR3 protein: CSVELQETQYF
J gene: TRBJ2-7; V gene: TRBV5-4; clone size: once; D gene: TRBD1; CDR3 DNA: TGTGCCAGCAGCTGGACAGGCCCCCTGGGGCGCGAGCAGTACTTC; CDR3 protein: CASSWTGPLGREQYF
J gene: TRBJ2-5; V gene: TRBV19; clone size: once; D gene: .; CDR3 DNA: TGTGCCAGTAGTATCAAAGAGACCCAGTACTTC; CDR3 protein: CASSIKETQYF
J gene: TRBJ2-5; V gene: TRBV25-1; clone size: .; D gene: TRBD2; CDR3 DNA: TGTGCCAGCAGATCTACACTAGCGGGAGAGACCCAGTACTTC; CDR3 protein: CASRSTLAGETQYF
J gene: TRBJ2-5; V gene: TRBV10-3; clone size: .; D gene: TRBD1; CDR3 DNA: TGTGCCATCATGGGACAGGGGGGCGGAGAGACCCAGTACTTC; CDR3 protein: CAIMGQGGGETQYF
J gene: TRBJ2-1; V gene: TRBV5-4; clone size: .; D gene: .; CDR3 DNA: TGTGCCAGCAGCTTAGACTGGGATAGCTCCTACAATGAGCAGTTCTTC; CDR3 protein: CASSLDWDSSYNEQFF
J gene: TRBJ2-7; V gene: TRBV7-8; clone size: .; D gene: .; CDR3 DNA: TGTGCCAGCAGCTTTAGCTCCTACGAGCAGTACTTC; CDR3 protein: CASSFSSYEQYF
J gene: TRBJ1-4; V gene: TRBV5-4; clone size: .; D gene: .; CDR3 DNA: TGTGCCAGCAGCCAAGGGGTTAATGAAAAACTGTTTTTT; CDR3 protein: CASSQGVNEKLFF
J gene: TRBJ1-4; V gene: TRBV19; clone size: .; D gene: .; CDR3 DNA: TGTGCCAGTAGTATGAGGCGAGAAAATGAAAAACTGTTTTTT; CDR3 protein: CASSMRRENEKLFF
J gene: TRBJ2-2; V gene: TRBV29-1; clone size: .; D gene: .; CDR3 DNA: TGCAGCGTTGAAAACCGGTGGCAGGGCACCGGGGAGCTGTTTTTT; CDR3 protein: CSVENRWQGTGELFF
J gene: TRBJ2-2; V gene: TRBV4-2; clone size: .; D gene: TRBD2; CDR3 DNA: TGTGCCAGCAGCCACGCCATGGGAGCGGGAGTGAACACCGGGGAGCTGTTTTTT; CDR3 protein: CASSHAMGAGVNTGELFF
J gene: TRBJ2-5; V gene: TRBV5-1; clone size: .; D gene: TRBD1; CDR3 DNA: TGCGCCAGCAGCCCGACAGGGGGACAGGAGACCCAGTACTTC; CDR3 protein: CASSPTGGQETQYF
J gene: TRBJ2-3; V gene: TRBV28; clone size: .; D gene: .; CDR3 DNA: TGTGCCAGCAGTTTCCCGGGACCTGAGGCAGATACGCAGTATTTT; CDR3 protein: CASSFPGPEADTQYF
J gene: TRBJ1-4; V gene: TRBV4-1; clone size: .; D gene: .; CDR3 DNA: TGCGCCAGCAGCCAGGTCGAGGGGGTGGAAAAACTGTTTTTT; CDR3 protein: CASSQVEGVEKLFF
J gene: TRBJ2-1; V gene: TRBV30; clone size: .; D gene: TRBD1; CDR3 DNA: TGTGCCTGGAGTGAATTCTGGGGACAGGGGGTGTATGAGCAGTTCTTC; CDR3 protein: CAWSEFWGQGVYEQFF
J gene: TRBJ2-1; V gene: TRBV28; clone size: .; D gene: .; CDR3 DNA: TGTGCCAGCAGTTTAGCCCCTTTGGGTGAGCAGTTCTTC; CDR3 protein: CASSLAPLGEQFF